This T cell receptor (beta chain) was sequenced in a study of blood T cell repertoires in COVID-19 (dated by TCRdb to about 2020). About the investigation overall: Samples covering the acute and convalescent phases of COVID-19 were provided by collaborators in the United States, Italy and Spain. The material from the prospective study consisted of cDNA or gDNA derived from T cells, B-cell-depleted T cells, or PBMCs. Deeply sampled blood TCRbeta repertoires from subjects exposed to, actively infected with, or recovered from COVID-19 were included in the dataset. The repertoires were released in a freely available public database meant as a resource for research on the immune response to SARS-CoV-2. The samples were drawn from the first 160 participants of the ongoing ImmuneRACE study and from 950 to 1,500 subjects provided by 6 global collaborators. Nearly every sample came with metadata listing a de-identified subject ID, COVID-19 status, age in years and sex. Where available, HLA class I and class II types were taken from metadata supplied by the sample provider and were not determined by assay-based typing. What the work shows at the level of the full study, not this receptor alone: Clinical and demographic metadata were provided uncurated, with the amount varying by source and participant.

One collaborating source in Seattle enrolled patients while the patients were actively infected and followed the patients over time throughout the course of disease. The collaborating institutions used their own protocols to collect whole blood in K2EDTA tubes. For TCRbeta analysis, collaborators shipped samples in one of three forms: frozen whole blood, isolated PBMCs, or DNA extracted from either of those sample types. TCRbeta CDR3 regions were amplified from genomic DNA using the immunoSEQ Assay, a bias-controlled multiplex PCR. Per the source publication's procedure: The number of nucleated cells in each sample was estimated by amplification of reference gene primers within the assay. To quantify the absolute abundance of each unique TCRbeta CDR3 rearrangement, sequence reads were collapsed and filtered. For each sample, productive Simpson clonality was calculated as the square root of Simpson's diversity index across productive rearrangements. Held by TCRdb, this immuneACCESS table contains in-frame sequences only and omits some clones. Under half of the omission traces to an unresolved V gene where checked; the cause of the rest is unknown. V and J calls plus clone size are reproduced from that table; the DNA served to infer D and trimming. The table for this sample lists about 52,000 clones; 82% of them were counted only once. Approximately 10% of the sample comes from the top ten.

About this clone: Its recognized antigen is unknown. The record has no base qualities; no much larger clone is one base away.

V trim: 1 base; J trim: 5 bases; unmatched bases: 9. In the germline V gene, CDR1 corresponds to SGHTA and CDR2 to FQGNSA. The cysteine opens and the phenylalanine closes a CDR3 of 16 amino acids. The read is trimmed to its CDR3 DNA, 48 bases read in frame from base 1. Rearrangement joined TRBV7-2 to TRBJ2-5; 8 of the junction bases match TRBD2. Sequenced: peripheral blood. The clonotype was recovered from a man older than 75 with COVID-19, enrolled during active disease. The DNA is TGTGCCAGCAGCTTAGTTTCGGGGGGGCCGTTGGAGACCCAGTACTTC. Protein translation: CASSLVSGGPLETQYF.